The 15 T cell receptor beta chains listed next were all sequenced from one sample in a study of T cell changes during pregnancy in multiple sclerosis. This table comes from immunoSEQ multiplex PCR, and its TCRdb copy is limited to in-frame clones, with some not included. Counted here are 45,000 or so clones, 75% to 95% occurring once; the ten biggest clones make up 7.5% to 9%. Sequenced material: CD8+ T cells from peripheral blood mononuclear cells, taken after pregnancy. The receptors were sampled from a female donor with multiple sclerosis, enrolled in a pregnancy study.

V usage is TRBV6-1 and J usage is TRBJ2-5, with D possibly TRBD2 on 5 matching bases. V was clipped by 7 bases and J by 5 bases, with 14 bases between them. This CDR3 is built from 13 residues. The germline V gene has CDR1 MNHNS and CDR2 SASEGT. CDR3 DNA sequence: TGTGCCAGCACCCGGGGATCCTCGGAGACCCAGTACTTC. Its translation is CASTRGSSETQYF.

V gene TRBV11-1 combines with J gene TRBJ2-3, with 7 bases fitting TRBD2. Germline loops: CDR1 SGHAT, CDR2 FQDESV (reference sequence). Trimming took 4 bases from V and 0 from J; bases not matched to a gene: 10. The CDR3 length is 17 residues. The CDR3 reads CASSSFPLADSTDTQYF. The CDR3 bases are TGTGCCAGCAGCTCATTCCCGCTAGCGGACAGCACAGATACGCAGTATTTT.

V and J are TRBV4-1 and TRBJ2-1; TRBD2 matches at 8 bases. This CDR3 spans 17 amino acids. Germline assignment: CDR1 MGHRA and CDR2 YSYEKL. Losses at the gene ends were 3 bases for V and 0 bases for J; bases not matched to a gene: 7. The CDR3 spells CASSQTSGGSSYNEQFF. CDR3 DNA sequence: TGCGCCAGCAGCCAGACCTCGGGGGGGAGCTCCTACAATGAGCAGTTCTTC.

CDR3 DNA sequence: TGCGCCAGCAGCCAAGGTGGACTCGGACTAGCGGGATCTGAGCAGTTCTTC. Translated, it gives CASSQGGLGLAGSEQFF. J is TRBJ2-1 and V is TRBV4-1; 12 positions agree with TRBD2. Germline CDR1 is MGHRA and CDR2 is YSYEKL. Losses at the gene ends were 1 base for V and 9 bases for J; bases not matched to a gene: 10. This CDR3 has 17 amino acids.

V gene TRBV7-2 combines with J gene TRBJ2-5; D perhaps matches TRBD2 (5 bases). Germline V gene lookup returns CDR1 SGHTA and CDR2 FQGNSA. V was pared by 5 bases and J by 0 bases, with 10 bases between. This CDR3 region has 14 residues. The CDR3: CASSPKRNQETQYF. The CDR3 nucleotides are TGTGCCAGCAGCCCGAAGCGGAACCAAGAGACCCAGTACTTC.

The chain recombines TRBV19 with TRBJ1-6; D remains unclear. With 4 bases removed from V and 8 bases from J, the gap between germline ends came to 18 bases. Germline CDR1 and CDR2: LNHDA and SQIVND (reference sequence). The CDR3 has 16 residues. The CDR3 region is CASSRKSGNSYSPLHF. Written as DNA, the CDR3 is TGTGCCAGTAGTAGAAAATCGGGGAACTCATATTCACCCCTCCACTTT. Supplemented by reference TRBV19 and TRBJ1-6, the full variable domain reads DGGITQSPKYLFRKEGQNVTLSCEQNLNHDAMYWYRQDPGQGLRLIYYSQIVNDFQKGDIAEGYSVSREKKESFPLTVTSAQKNPTAFYLCASSRKSGNSYSPLHFGNGTRLTVT.

CDR3 residues: CASSLTGEKLFF. CDR3 bases: TGCGCCAGCAGCCTCACGGGTGAAAAACTGTTTTTT. This chain connects TRBV4-3 to TRBJ1-4, with D hard to call. The CDR3 has 12 residues. V shed 4 bases and J shed 7 bases, with 7 bases lying between them. CDR1 is LGHNA and CDR2 is YSLEER in the germline V gene.

The rearrangement uses TRBV29-1 and TRBJ1-2; D uncertain. Trimming stripped 6 bases from V and 6 bases from J, with 11 bases between. CDR1 and CDR2 from the germline V gene are SQVTM and ANQGSEA. This CDR3 region has 11 residues. In DNA form, the CDR3 reads TGCAGCGTAGCAGAAGACAATGGCTACACCTTC. This sequence encodes CSVAEDNGYTF.

This clone was counted a few times. The V and J genes are TRBV19 and TRBJ1-1; 7 bases fit TRBD1. The V gene's germline CDR1 is LNHDA and CDR2 SQIVND (reference sequence). V lost 10 bases, J lost 10 bases, and 6 bases stayed unmatched. The CDR3 sequence is 10 residues long. The CDR3, as DNA: TGTGCCACCGTGCAGGGGGGAGCTTTCTTT. It codes for CATVQGGAFF.

The chain has TRBV4-1 and TRBJ2-1, with 11 bases lining up with TRBD1. The junction had 12 bases not matched to a gene; V was cut back by 5 bases and J by 6 bases. This CDR3 contains 17 residues. Germline lookup yields CDR1 MGHRA and CDR2 YSYEKL. Here the CDR3 reads CASSEYTPGQGGNEQFF. In DNA form, the CDR3 reads TGCGCCAGCAGCGAATACACCCCGGGACAGGGGGGCAATGAGCAGTTCTTC.

The rearrangement links TRBV27 to TRBJ2-2; TRBD1 agrees at 9 bases. CDR1 MNHEY and CDR2 SMNVEV come from the germline V gene (reference sequence). The CDR3 has 18 amino acids. J gave up 1 base and V 6 bases, and 12 bases lay outside the gene matches. Written as DNA, the CDR3 is TGTGCCAGCAGGGGACAGGGATGGGCCCTGGGGAACACCGGGGAGCTGTTTTTT. Translation gives CASRGQGWALGNTGELFF.

The gene calls are TRBV29-1 and TRBJ2-3; 7 bases align to TRBD2. The V and J ends lost 4 bases and 1 base, in that order; junction bases with no gene match: 8. Germline lookup yields CDR1 SQVTM and CDR2 ANQGSEA. The CDR3 contains 15 residues. CDR3 in DNA: TGCAGCGTTGCTCCCCGGGCGGGGGGCACAGATACGCAGTATTTT. Translation: CSVAPRAGGTDTQYF.

This clone turned up a few times. The V and J genes are TRBV9 and TRBJ1-1; no definite D call. The CDR3 is 12 residues long. V was shortened by 1 base and J by 8 bases, with 9 bases between the two germline ends. Germline V gene data show CDR1 as SGDLS and CDR2 as YYNGEE. The chain's CDR3 is CASSVLEQEAFF. The CDR3 DNA reads as TGTGCCAGCAGCGTACTGGAGCAAGAAGCTTTCTTT.

The chain is built from TRBV27 and TRBJ1-1, with 7 bases matching TRBD1. Germline V CDR1 and CDR2: MNHEY, SMNVEV (reference sequence). V shed 5 bases, J shed 1 base, and the junction held 1 base outside the gene matches. The CDR3 has 13 residues. CDR3 in DNA: TGTGCCAGCAGTAGACAGGGGAACACTGAAGCTTTCTTT. Translating it yields CASSRQGNTEAFF.

The chain uses TRBV5-1 and TRBJ2-1; D possibly corresponds to TRBD1 (5 bases). Germline V gene sequence: CDR1 SGHRS, CDR2 YFSETQ. The CDR3 consists of 14 residues. V gave up 7 bases and J gave up 4 bases, with 15 bases separating them. The CDR3 region is CASRLSGSYNEQFF. CDR3 DNA: TGCGCCAGCCGACTGTCAGGGTCATACAATGAGCAGTTCTTC.